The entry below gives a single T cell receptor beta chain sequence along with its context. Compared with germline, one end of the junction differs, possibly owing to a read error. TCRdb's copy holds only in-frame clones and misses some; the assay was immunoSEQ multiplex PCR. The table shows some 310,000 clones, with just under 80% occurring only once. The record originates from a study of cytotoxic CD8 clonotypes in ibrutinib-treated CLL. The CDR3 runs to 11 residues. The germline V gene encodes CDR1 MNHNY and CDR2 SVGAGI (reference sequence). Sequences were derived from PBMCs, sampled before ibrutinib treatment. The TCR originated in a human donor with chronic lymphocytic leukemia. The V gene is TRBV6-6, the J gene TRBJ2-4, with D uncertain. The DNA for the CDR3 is TGTGCCAGCAGTTACAGTTTAAACTTCTCCTTC. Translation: CASSYSLNFSF.